This TCR beta chain appears in the sequencing data of a study of blood T cells in healthy people across ages. Study results and caveats: A roughly linear age-dependent decrease characterized TCR beta diversity per million T cells. Long-lived donors carried more naive CD4+ cells and greater diversity than aged donors.

Alongside a J-beta primer mix, a sample-barcoded 5' primer served in a second PCR lasting roughly 6 to 11 cycles. Via MiXCR, TCRdb re-called the 5' RACE reads, giving one row per CDR3 protein. The sample has roughly 1.5 million distinct CDR3 sequences, less than 45% seen once. In regard to this clonotype: The antigen remains undetermined.

The germline CDR1 and CDR2 sequences are SEHNR and FQNEAQ (reference sequence). J gave up 8 bases and V 3 bases, and 8 bases lay outside the gene matches. There are 16 residues in the CDR3. Sequences were obtained from blood. The V and J genes are TRBV7-9 and TRBJ1-6; 9 nucleotides match TRBD1. The sequence came from a woman aged 18 to 35 in good health. The DNA for the CDR3 is TGTGCCAGCAGCTTGGCACAGGGGGCGTTTGATTCACCCCTCCACTTT. Translating gives CASSLAQGAFDSPLHF.